These 20 T cell receptor beta chains were all obtained from the same sample, sequenced in a study of PD-L1 blockade in urothelial cancer. The repertoire was sequenced with immunoSEQ multiplex PCR; TCRdb's copy has only in-frame clones and lacks some. In the table there are more than 35,000 clones, 82% of which are singletons. The time point denotes: peripheral blood 6 weeks after treatment start. Sample: PBMCs, taken around atezolizumab (anti-PD-L1) treatment. The receptors come from a man aged 60 to 69 with urothelial cancer.

This clone appeared once. V usage is TRBV5-1 and J usage is TRBJ1-1; D ambiguous. From germline, CDR1 is SGHRS and CDR2 YFSETQ. Trimming stripped 0 bases from V and 1 base from J, with 7 bases between. This CDR3 region has 14 residues. CDR3 residues: CASSLDLGNTEAFF. For the CDR3, the DNA is TGCGCCAGCAGCTTGGATCTAGGGAACACTGAAGCTTTCTTT.

V usage is TRBV23-1 and J usage is TRBJ2-1; D not resolved. TRBV23-1 is labeled an ORF, and its function is uncertain. V lost 3 bases and J 5 bases, leaving 11 bases between the germline ends. The length of the CDR3 is 14 residues. The CDR3: CASSQIEPDNEQFF. The CDR3 bases are TGCGCCAGCAGTCAGATAGAACCGGACAATGAGCAGTTCTTC.

The chain has TRBV6-4 and TRBJ1-4; no firm D call. Trimming took 5 bases from V and 7 from J, leaving 14 bases between them. There are 14 residues in the CDR3. The germline V gene encodes CDR1 MRHNA and CDR2 SNTAGT. The CDR3 DNA follows: TGTGCCAGCAGTTACGGGCTTGAGGGTGAAAAACTGTTTTTT. This gives the protein CASSYGLEGEKLFF.

The chain employs TRBV30 and TRBJ2-1, with unresolved D. V lost 2 bases and J 8 bases, leaving 10 bases between the germline ends. Germline V gene data show CDR1 as GTSNPN and CDR2 as SVGIG (reference sequence). The CDR3 is made up of 12 amino acids. This chain's CDR3 is CAWSNQVYEQFF. The CDR3 nucleotides read TGTGCCTGGAGTAATCAGGTCTATGAGCAGTTCTTC.

The chain combines TRBV6-1 with TRBJ1-1; 7 bases agree with TRBD1. The CDR3 is 14 amino acids. Germline trimming cut 2 bases from V and 6 bases from J; bases unmatched to any gene: 6. The germline gives CDR1 MNHNS, CDR2 SASEGT. The CDR3 region is CASSELTGAAEAFF. The CDR3 DNA reads as TGTGCCAGCAGTGAACTCACAGGGGCCGCTGAAGCTTTCTTT.

The chain uses TRBV6-1 and TRBJ2-7; 8 bases are shared with TRBD1. The CDR3 extends over 14 amino acids. V shed 4 bases and J 6 bases; nucleotides not matched to a gene: 8. Germline CDR1 and CDR2: MNHNS and SASEGT. The DNA for the CDR3 is TGTGCCAGCAGTGGGGGGACAGGAGGACGCGAGCAGTACTTC. It encodes CASSGGTGGREQYF.

This clone was found once. This chain uses TRBV7-9 with TRBJ2-4; tentatively, D is TRBD2 (5 bases). The CDR3 sequence is 15 residues long. The germline CDR1 and CDR2 sequences are SEHNR and FQNEAQ (reference sequence). V gave up 2 bases and J gave up 8 bases, with 16 bases separating them. Here the CDR3 reads CASSLFNVEGDIQYF. The CDR3 nucleotides are TGTGCCAGCAGCTTATTTAACGTTGAGGGAGACATTCAGTACTTC. The full variable domain, in which reference TRBV7-9 and TRBJ2-4 provide the parts outside the CDR3, is DTGVSQNPRHKITKRGQNVTFRCDPISEHNRLYWYRQTLGQGPEFLTYFQNEAQLEKSRLLSDRFSAERPKGSFSTLEIQRTEQGDSAMYLCASSLFNVEGDIQYFGAGTRLSVL.

The chain uses TRBV28 and TRBJ2-5, with a tentative D call TRBD2 (6 bases). V shed 4 bases and J shed 1 base, with 10 bases lying between them. Germline CDR1 and CDR2: MDHEN and SYDVKM. This CDR3 is 14 amino acids long. CDR3 amino acids: CASSWGSGQETQYF. The CDR3 nucleotides are TGTGCCAGCAGTTGGGGTAGCGGCCAAGAGACCCAGTACTTC.

This chain links TRBV19 with TRBJ2-3; tentatively, D is TRBD2 (5 bases). CDR1 and CDR2 (germline): LNHDA, SQIVND (reference sequence). This CDR3 contains 15 residues. Trimming took 5 bases from V and 4 from J, leaving 16 bases between them. The DNA for the CDR3 is TGTGCCAGTAGTTTTTTCAACTCGGGGTCAGATACGCAGTATTTT. Encoded protein: CASSFFNSGSDTQYF.

The chain employs TRBV18 and TRBJ2-1; D is undetermined. Per germline, CDR1 KGHSH and CDR2 LQKENI. This CDR3 has 14 amino acids. Trimming took 2 bases from V and 4 from J, leaving 9 bases between them. The CDR3 loop is CASSPESYYNEQFF. The CDR3 DNA reads as TGTGCCAGCTCACCAGAAAGCTATTACAATGAGCAGTTCTTC. The full variable domain, in which reference TRBV18 and TRBJ2-1 provide the parts outside the CDR3, is NAGVMQNPRHLVRRRGQEARLRCSPMKGHSHVYWYRQLPEEGLKFMVYLQKENIIDESGMPKERFSAEFPKEGPSILRIQQVVRGDSAAYFCASSPESYYNEQFFGPGTRLTVL.

This rearrangement joins TRBV10-2 to TRBJ1-2; D might be TRBD1 (6 bases). Trimming stripped 5 bases from V and 8 bases from J, with 12 bases between. CDR3 size: 12 residues. CDR1 and CDR2 (germline): WSHSY, SAAADI. The CDR3 protein is CASSSTGEGYTF. The DNA for the CDR3 is TGCGCCAGCAGTTCGACAGGTGAAGGCTACACCTTC.

The chain carries TRBV27 and TRBJ2-5, with D perhaps TRBD1 (5 bases). Germline assignment: CDR1 MNHEY and CDR2 SMNVEV (reference sequence). Trimming shortened V by 3 bases and J by 5 bases, and 10 bases separated the two germline ends. The CDR3 runs to 13 residues. The CDR3 coding sequence is TGTGCCAGCAGTTTTAACCAGGGCGAGACCCAGTACTTC. It encodes CASSFNQGETQYF.

V usage is TRBV6-5 and J usage is TRBJ2-7; the D gene is possibly TRBD1 (6 bases). The CDR3 has 15 amino acids. The V and J ends lost 5 bases and 4 bases respectively, with 18 bases between them. Germline V gives CDR1 MNHEY, CDR2 SVGAGI. CDR3 in DNA: TGTGCCAGCAGTCGGGACATTCTTAAGCAGTACGAGCAGTACTTC. Encoded protein: CASSRDILKQYEQYF.

The chain recombines TRBV7-9 with TRBJ1-1; maybe TRBD1 (6 bases). V shed 2 bases and J shed 10 bases, with 17 bases lying between them. The germline V gene has CDR1 SEHNR and CDR2 FQNEAQ (reference sequence). This CDR3 is 14 amino acids long. DNA of the CDR3: TGTGCCAGCAGCTTAAAGGGGATGGGACAATTAGCTTTCTTT. Encoded protein: CASSLKGMGQLAFF.

The rearrangement joins TRBV10-1 to TRBJ1-1; TRBD1 matches at 8 bases. The V segment lost 3 bases and the J segment 4 bases; nucleotides outside the gene matches: 1. Germline V gene lookup returns CDR1 WNHNN and CDR2 SYGVQD (reference sequence). The CDR3 loop spans 13 amino acids. The CDR3 protein is CASSEQGVTEAFF. The CDR3 nucleotides are TGCGCCAGCAGTGAACAGGGGGTCACTGAAGCTTTCTTT.

The rearrangement uses TRBV19 and TRBJ1-2; possible D gene TRBD1, 5 bases. V lost 4 bases to trimming and J lost 2 bases, with 8 bases between them. Looked up from germline, CDR1 is LNHDA and CDR2 is SQIVND (reference sequence). This CDR3 has 13 amino acids. The DNA of the CDR3 is TGTGCCAGTAGTAGGACACCGAACTATGGCTACACCTTC. Translated: CASSRTPNYGYTF. The full variable domain, in which reference TRBV19 and TRBJ1-2 provide the parts outside the CDR3, is DGGITQSPKYLFRKEGQNVTLSCEQNLNHDAMYWYRQDPGQGLRLIYYSQIVNDFQKGDIAEGYSVSREKKESFPLTVTSAQKNPTAFYLCASSRTPNYGYTFGSGTRLTVV.

The chain employs TRBV19 and TRBJ1-5; TRBD1 agrees at 8 bases. J lost 5 bases, V lost 5 bases, and 14 bases had no gene match. The germline V gene encodes CDR1 LNHDA and CDR2 SQIVND (reference sequence). The CDR3 contains 17 residues. The CDR3 DNA sequence: TGTGCCAGTAGTCTCTACCCGCCTAACAGGGGGGATCAGCCCCAGCATTTT. This sequence encodes CASSLYPPNRGDQPQHF.

The V call is TRBV6-1, the J call TRBJ1-5; 7 bases fit TRBD1. The V segment lost 2 bases and the J segment 2 bases; nucleotides outside the gene matches: 6. This CDR3 contains 16 residues. CDR1 and CDR2 from the germline V gene are MNHNS and SASEGT. The CDR3: CASSEYRGSGNQPQHF. The DNA of the CDR3 is TGTGCCAGCAGTGAATACAGGGGATCGGGCAATCAGCCCCAGCATTTT.

The table lists this clone with a count of one. The V gene is TRBV19, the J gene TRBJ1-1; TRBD1 agrees at 7 bases. The CDR3 contains 14 residues. The V segment lost 7 bases and the J segment 0 bases; nucleotides outside the gene matches: 5. Germline V gives CDR1 LNHDA, CDR2 SQIVND (reference sequence). The CDR3 loop is CASTPGQMNTEAFF. CDR3 nucleotides: TGTGCCAGTACCCCGGGACAGATGAACACTGAAGCTTTCTTT.

This clone came up a few times. This chain links TRBV21-1 with TRBJ2-1; the table names TRBD2, a call not compared with the DNA. TRBV21-1 is designated a pseudogene. CDR3 length: 16 amino acids. In DNA, the CDR3 is TGTGCCAGCAGCAAGTTAGCGGGAGGAGAATACAATGAGCAGTTCTTC. This translates into CASSKLAGGEYNEQFF.